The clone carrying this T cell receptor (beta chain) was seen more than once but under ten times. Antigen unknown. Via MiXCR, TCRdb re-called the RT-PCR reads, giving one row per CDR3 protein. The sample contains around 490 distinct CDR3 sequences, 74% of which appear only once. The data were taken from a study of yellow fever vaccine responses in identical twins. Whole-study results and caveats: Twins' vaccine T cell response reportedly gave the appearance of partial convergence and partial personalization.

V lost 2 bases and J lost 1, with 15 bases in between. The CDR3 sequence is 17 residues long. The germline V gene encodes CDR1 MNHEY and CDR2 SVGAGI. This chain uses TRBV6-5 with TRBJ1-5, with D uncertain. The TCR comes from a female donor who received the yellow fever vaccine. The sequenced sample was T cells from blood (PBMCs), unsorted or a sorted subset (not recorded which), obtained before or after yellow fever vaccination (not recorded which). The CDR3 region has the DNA TGTGCCAGCAGTTACGGACGGGCGGGAGAGAGCAATCAGCCCCAGCATTTT. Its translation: CASSYGRAGESNQPQHF.